The present T cell receptor (beta chain) was sequenced within a study of Ad26.COV2.S vaccination and SARS-CoV-2 variants. For the study at large: The Ad26.COV2.S arm of the COV1001 trial was where the donor was placed.

Treatment meaning: over 15 received Ad26.COV2.S at low or high dose, single or two shots; several received placebo; per-sample allocation not given. All samples were drawn on day 63, counting from the first vaccine or placebo injection. The CDR3 has 14 residues. Germline trimming cut 7 bases from V and 6 bases from J; bases unmatched to any gene: 9. Germline V gene sequence: CDR1 MNHEY, CDR2 SVGAGI. Libraries were prepared by immunoSEQ multiplex PCR; TCRdb keeps only in-frame clonotypes and omits some of them. Of 350,000 to 400,000 clones in the sample, about 91% are singletons; the top ten hold approximately 1.9%.

Material: peripheral blood, obtained in a trial of Ad26.COV2.S vaccine versus placebo. The origin of this receptor is a person aged 18-65 years who received the Ad26.COV2.S COVID-19 vaccine or a placebo. The J gene is TRBJ1-2, the V gene TRBV6-5; 9 bases line up with TRBD1. CDR3 loop: CASTNTGGIDGYTF. The CDR3, as DNA: TGTGCCAGCACCAATACAGGGGGCATTGATGGCTACACCTTC.